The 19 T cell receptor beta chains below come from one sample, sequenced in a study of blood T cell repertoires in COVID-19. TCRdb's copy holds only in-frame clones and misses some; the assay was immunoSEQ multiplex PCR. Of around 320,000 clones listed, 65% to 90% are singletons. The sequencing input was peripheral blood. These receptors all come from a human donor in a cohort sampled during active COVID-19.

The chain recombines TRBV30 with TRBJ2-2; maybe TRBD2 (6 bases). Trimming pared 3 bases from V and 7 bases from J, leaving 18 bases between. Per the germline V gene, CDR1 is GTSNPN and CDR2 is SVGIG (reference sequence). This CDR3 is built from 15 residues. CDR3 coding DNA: TGTGCCTGGAGAAACCCAGGAGGGGATTTCGGGGAGCTGTTTTTT. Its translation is CAWRNPGGDFGELFF.

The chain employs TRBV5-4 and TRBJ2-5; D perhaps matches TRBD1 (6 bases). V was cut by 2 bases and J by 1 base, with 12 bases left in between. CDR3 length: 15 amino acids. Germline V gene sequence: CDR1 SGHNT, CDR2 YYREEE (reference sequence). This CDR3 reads CASSFYDRSQETQYF. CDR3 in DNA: TGTGCCAGCAGCTTCTACGACAGGAGCCAAGAGACCCAGTACTTC.

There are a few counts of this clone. The CDR3 is CASSPWTGTNYGYTF. The CDR3 DNA follows: TGTGCCAGCAGCCCGTGGACAGGGACAAACTATGGCTACACCTTC. This rearrangement joins TRBV7-9 to TRBJ1-2; 8 bases match TRBD1. V was clipped by 5 bases and J by 2 bases; unmatched bases: 7. The CDR3 length is 15 residues. The V gene's germline CDR1 is SEHNR and CDR2 FQNEAQ (reference sequence).

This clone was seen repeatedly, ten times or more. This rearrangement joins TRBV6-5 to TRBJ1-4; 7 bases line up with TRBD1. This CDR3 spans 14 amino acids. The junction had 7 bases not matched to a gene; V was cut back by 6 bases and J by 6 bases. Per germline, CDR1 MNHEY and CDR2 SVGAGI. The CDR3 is CASRDNRGHEKLFF. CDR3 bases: TGTGCCAGCAGGGATAACAGGGGTCATGAAAAACTGTTTTTT.

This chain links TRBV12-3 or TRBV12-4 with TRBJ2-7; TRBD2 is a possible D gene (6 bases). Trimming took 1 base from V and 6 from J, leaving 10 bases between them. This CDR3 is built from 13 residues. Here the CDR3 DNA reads TGTGCCAGCAGTTTAGGGTTGGGGGGCGAGCAGTACTTC. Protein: CASSLGLGGEQYF.

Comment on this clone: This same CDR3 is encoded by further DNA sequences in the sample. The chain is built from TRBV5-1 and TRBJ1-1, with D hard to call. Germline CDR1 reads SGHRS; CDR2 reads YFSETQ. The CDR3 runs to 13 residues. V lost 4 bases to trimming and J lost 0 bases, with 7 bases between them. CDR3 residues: CASSLAVNTEAFF. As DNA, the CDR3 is TGCGCCAGCAGCCTTGCAGTGAACACTGAAGCTTTCTTT. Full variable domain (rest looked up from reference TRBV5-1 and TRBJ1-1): KAGVTQTPRYLIKTRGQQVTLSCSPISGHRSVSWYQQTPGQGLQFLFEYFSETQRNKGNFPGRFSGRQFSNSRSEMNVSTLELGDSALYLCASSLAVNTEAFFGQGTRLTVV.

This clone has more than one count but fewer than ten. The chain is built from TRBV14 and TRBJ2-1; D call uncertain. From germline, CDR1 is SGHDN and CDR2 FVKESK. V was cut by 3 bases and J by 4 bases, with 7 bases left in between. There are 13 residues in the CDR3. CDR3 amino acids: CASSHDFYNEQFF. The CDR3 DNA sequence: TGTGCCAGCAGCCACGACTTTTACAATGAGCAGTTCTTC.

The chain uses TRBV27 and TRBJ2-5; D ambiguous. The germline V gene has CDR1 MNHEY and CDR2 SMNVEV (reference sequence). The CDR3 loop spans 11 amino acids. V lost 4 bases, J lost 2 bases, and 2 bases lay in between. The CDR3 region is CASSSQETQYF. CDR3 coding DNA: TGTGCCAGCAGTTCACAAGAGACCCAGTACTTC.

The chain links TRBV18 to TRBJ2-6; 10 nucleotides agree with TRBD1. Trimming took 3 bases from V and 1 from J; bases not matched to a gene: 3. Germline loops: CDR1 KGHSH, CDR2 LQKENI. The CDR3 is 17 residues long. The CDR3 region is CASSPGGQGSGANVLTF. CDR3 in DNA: TGTGCCAGCTCACCGGGGGGACAGGGGTCTGGGGCCAACGTCCTGACTTTC.

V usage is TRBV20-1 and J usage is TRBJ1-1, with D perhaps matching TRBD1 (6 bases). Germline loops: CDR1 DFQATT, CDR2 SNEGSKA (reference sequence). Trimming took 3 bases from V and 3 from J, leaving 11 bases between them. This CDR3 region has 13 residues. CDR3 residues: CSASSGEYTEAFF. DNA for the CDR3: TGCAGTGCTAGTTCAGGGGAGTACACTGAAGCTTTCTTT.

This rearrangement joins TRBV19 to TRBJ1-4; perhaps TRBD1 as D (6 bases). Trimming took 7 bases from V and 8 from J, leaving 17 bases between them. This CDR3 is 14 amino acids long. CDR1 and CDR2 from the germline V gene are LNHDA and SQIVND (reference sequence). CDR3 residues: CASMGARGEEKLFF. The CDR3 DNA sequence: TGTGCCAGTATGGGGGCCCGGGGGGAAGAAAAACTGTTTTTT.

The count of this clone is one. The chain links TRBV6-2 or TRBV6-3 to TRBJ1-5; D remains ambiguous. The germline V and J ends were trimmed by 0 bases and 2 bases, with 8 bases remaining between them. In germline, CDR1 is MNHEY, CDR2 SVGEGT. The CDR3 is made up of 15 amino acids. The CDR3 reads CASSYSRARNQPQHF. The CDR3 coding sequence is TGTGCCAGCAGTTACTCGAGGGCTCGCAATCAGCCCCAGCATTTT.

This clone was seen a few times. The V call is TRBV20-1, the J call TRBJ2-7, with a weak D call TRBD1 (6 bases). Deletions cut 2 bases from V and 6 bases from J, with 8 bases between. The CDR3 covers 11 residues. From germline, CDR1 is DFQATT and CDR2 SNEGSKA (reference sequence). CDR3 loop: CSARRTVEQYF. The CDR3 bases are TGCAGTGCTAGACGGACAGTCGAGCAGTACTTC.

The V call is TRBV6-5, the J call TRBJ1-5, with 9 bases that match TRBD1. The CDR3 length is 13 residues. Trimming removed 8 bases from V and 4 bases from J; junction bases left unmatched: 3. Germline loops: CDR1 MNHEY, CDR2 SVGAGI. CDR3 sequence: CASFGQGNQPQHF. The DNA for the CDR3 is TGTGCCAGCTTCGGACAGGGGAATCAGCCCCAGCATTTT.

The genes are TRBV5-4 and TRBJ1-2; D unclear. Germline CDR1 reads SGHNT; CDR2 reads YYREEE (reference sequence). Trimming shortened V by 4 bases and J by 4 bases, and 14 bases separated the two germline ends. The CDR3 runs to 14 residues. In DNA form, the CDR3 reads TGTGCCAGCAGCCCGGCGGGGTTTGGCTATGGCTACACCTTC. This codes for CASSPAGFGYGYTF.

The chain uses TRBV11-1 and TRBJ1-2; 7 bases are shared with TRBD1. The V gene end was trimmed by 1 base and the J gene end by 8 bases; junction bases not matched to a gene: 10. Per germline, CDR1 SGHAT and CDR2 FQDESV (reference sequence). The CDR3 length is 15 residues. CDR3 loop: CASSLDPTGNSGYTF. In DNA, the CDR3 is TGTGCCAGCAGCTTAGACCCGACAGGGAATAGCGGCTACACCTTC.

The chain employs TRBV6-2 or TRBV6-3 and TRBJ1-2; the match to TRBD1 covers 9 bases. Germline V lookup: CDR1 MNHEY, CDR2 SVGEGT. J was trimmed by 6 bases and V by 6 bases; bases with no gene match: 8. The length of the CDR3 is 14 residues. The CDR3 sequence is CASSLYRGLDGYTF. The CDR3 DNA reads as TGTGCCAGCAGCCTTTACAGGGGGCTGGATGGCTACACCTTC.

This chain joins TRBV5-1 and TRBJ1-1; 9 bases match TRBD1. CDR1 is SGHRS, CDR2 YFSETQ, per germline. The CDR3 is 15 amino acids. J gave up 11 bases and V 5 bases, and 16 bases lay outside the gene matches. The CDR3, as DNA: TGCGCCAGCAGTAATGAGGGACAGGGAGAATTATCGGCTTTCTTT. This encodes CASSNEGQGELSAFF.

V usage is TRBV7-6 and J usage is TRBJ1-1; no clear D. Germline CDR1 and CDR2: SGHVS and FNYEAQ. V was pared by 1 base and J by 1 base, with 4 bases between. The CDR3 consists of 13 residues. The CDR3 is CASSLEQNTEAFF. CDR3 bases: TGTGCCAGCAGCTTAGAACAGAACACTGAAGCTTTCTTT.